This T cell receptor beta chain is from a study of CD8 T cells in ankylosing spondylitis. Overall study results and limits: Reportedly, significant enrichment of disease-linked clones occurred in matched ankylosing spondylitis synovial fluid. A motif of under 10 highly homologous TCR beta variants was seen as apparently characteristic of ankylosing spondylitis blood.

Trimming cost V 7 bases and J 3 bases; bases outside gene matches: 11. The CDR3 spans 14 residues. CDR1 and CDR2 from the germline V gene are SQVTM and ANQGSEA. Worth noting for this clonotype: What it binds is not known.

Making use of molecular barcodes, quantitative 5'-RACE generated TCR beta libraries. TCRdb reprocessed the 5' RACE reads with MiXCR, giving one entry per CDR3 protein. In the table there are about 400,000 distinct CDR3 sequences, 20% to 25% of which are singletons. This chain links TRBV29-1 with TRBJ2-7, with 8 bases fitting TRBD1. The receptor was derived from a male donor with ankylosing spondylitis. Input material: blood, either unsorted or a sorted T cell fraction (not recorded which). The CDR3 reads CSAYATGGSYEQYF. The CDR3 DNA is TGCAGCGCTTACGCCACAGGGGGTAGCTACGAGCAGTACTTC.